This record concerns one T cell receptor (beta chain) sequence. Clones were read by immunoSEQ multiplex PCR, and TCRdb kept only the in-frame ones, dropping some. The data contain approximately 130,000 clones, 75% to 90% of them singletons. The CDR3 covers 12 residues. V was shortened by 5 bases and J by 7 bases, with 9 bases between the two germline ends. The record originates from a study of blood T cell repertoires in COVID-19. Study details: Sample material is recorded as cDNA or gDNA derived from T cells, B-cell-depleted T cells, or PBMCs.

This chain joins TRBV12-3 or TRBV12-4 and TRBJ1-5; no clear D. The sequence came from a man aged 65-85 years with active or convalescent COVID-19. The sample was peripheral blood. The CDR3 DNA is TGTGCCAGCAGTGGGCGACCGCAGCCCCAGCATTTT. As protein: CASSGRPQPQHF.